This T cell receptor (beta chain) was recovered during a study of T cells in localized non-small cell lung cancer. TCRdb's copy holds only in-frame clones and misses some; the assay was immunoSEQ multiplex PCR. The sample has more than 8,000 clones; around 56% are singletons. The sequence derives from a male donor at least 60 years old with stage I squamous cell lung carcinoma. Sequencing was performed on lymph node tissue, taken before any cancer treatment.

CDR3 sequence (DNA): TGTGCCAGTAGTATACGGGTCACAGATACGCAGTATTTT. Residues: CASSIRVTDTQYF. The rearrangement links TRBV19 to TRBJ2-3; D call uncertain. Deletions cut 2 bases from V and 2 bases from J, with 5 bases between. CDR1 is LNHDA and CDR2 is SQIVND in the germline V gene (reference sequence). The length of the CDR3 is 13 residues.